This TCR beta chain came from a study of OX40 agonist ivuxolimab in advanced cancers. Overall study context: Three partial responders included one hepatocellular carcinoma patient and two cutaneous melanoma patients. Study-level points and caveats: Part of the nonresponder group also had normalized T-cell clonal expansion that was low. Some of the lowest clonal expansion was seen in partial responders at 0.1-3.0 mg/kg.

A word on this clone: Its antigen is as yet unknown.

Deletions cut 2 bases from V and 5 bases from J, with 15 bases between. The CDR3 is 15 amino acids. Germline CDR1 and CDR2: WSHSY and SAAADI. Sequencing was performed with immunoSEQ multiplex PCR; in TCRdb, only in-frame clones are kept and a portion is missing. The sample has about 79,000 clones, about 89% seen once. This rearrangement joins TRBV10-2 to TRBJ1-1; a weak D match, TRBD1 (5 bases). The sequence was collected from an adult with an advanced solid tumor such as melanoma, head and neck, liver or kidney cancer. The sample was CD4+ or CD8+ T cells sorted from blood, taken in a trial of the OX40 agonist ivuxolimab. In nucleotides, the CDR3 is TGCGCCAGCAGTGAGATGGTTACAGGCTGGACTGAAGCTTTCTTT. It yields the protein CASSEMVTGWTEAFF.